This TCR beta chain was captured in a study of technical replicates of blood from a few donors. The protocol was immunoSEQ multiplex PCR, while the TCRdb copy is restricted to in-frame clones and leaves out a portion. Here the sample spans around 83,000 clones, 94% being singletons. From germline, CDR1 is SGHNT and CDR2 YYREEE (reference sequence). V was pared by 0 bases and J by 0 bases, with 12 bases between. The length of the CDR3 is 16 residues. Material: T cells isolated from PBMCs. The chain is built from TRBV5-4 and TRBJ1-1; weak D call: TRBD1 (6 bases). The clonotype was recovered from a human donor in good health. The CDR3 is CASSLDRGGMNTEAFF. The CDR3 nucleotides read TGTGCCAGCAGCTTGGATCGAGGGGGAATGAACACTGAAGCTTTCTTT.